The 25 T cell receptor beta chains given below trace back to one sample, sequenced in a study of blood T cell repertoires in COVID-19. Sequencing was performed with immunoSEQ multiplex PCR; in TCRdb, only in-frame clones are kept and a portion is missing. The sample carries about 130,000 clones, approximately 87% recorded once. Sequencing input: peripheral blood. The receptor source for this set is a woman aged 60-70 years with acute or convalescent COVID-19.

The chain employs TRBV9 and TRBJ1-2, with TRBD1 identical over 10 bases. From germline, CDR1 is SGDLS and CDR2 YYNGEE. This CDR3 spans 15 amino acids. J gave up 4 bases and V 0 bases, and 3 bases lay outside the gene matches. CDR3 in DNA: TGTGCCAGCAGCGTAGCAGGGACAGGGGCCTATGGCTACACCTTC. This encodes CASSVAGTGAYGYTF.

The CDR3 DNA reads TGTGCCAGTTCGCTCGGGACAGCCAGTTTCCCCCAGCCCCAGCATTTT. This gives the protein CASSLGTASFPQPQHF. The gene calls are TRBV19 and TRBJ1-5; 7 nucleotides agree with TRBD1. Per germline, CDR1 LNHDA and CDR2 SQIVND (reference sequence). The CDR3 length is 16 residues. Trimming removed 8 bases from V and 7 bases from J; junction bases left unmatched: 17.

This chain links TRBV5-4 with TRBJ1-6; TRBD1 aligns across 9 bases. Trimming at V came to 4 bases and at J to 10 bases, leaving 9 bases not matched to a gene. Per germline, CDR1 SGHNT and CDR2 YYREEE (reference sequence). This CDR3 region has 15 residues. The CDR3 protein is CASSTTGGAVSPLHF. The DNA for the CDR3 is TGTGCCAGCAGCACAACAGGGGGCGCAGTGTCACCCCTCCACTTT.

The genes are TRBV7-2 and TRBJ2-7, with unresolved D. Trimming stripped 7 bases from V and 5 bases from J, with 27 bases between. The length of the CDR3 is 17 residues. Germline-derived CDR1 and CDR2 are SGHTA and FQGNSA. The CDR3 here is CASTPPSVQRQSNEQYF. In DNA, the CDR3 is TGTGCCAGCACCCCCCCCTCGGTACAGAGACAAAGCAACGAGCAGTACTTC.

This sequence joins TRBV7-8 and TRBJ1-6; D possibly corresponds to TRBD1 (6 bases). V lost 5 bases and J 7 bases, leaving 15 bases between the germline ends. Germline assignment: CDR1 SGHVS and CDR2 FQNEAQ. The CDR3 loop spans 15 amino acids. The CDR3: CASSLFGTPNSPLHF. The CDR3 DNA sequence: TGTGCCAGCAGCCTTTTTGGGACACCGAATTCACCCCTCCACTTT.

This chain connects TRBV19 to TRBJ1-1, with D perhaps TRBD1 (6 bases). This CDR3 has 12 amino acids. V lost 5 bases and J 7 bases, leaving 11 bases between the germline ends. Germline CDR1 LNHDA, CDR2 SQIVND (reference sequence). CDR3 in amino acids: CASSSRQDEAFF. DNA for the CDR3: TGTGCCAGTAGTTCCAGACAGGATGAAGCTTTCTTT.

The chain links TRBV10-3 to TRBJ2-1, with TRBD2 matching 11 bases. Germline assignment: CDR1 ENHRY and CDR2 SYGVKD. Trimming cost V 5 bases and J 2 bases; bases outside gene matches: 5. The CDR3 covers 16 residues. The CDR3 loop reads CAISPGLAAAYNEQFF. In nucleotides, the CDR3 is TGTGCCATCAGTCCGGGACTAGCGGCGGCCTACAATGAGCAGTTCTTC.

CDR3 protein: CASSPRGTNEKLFF. The CDR3 DNA follows: TGTGCCAGCAGCCCCAGGGGTACTAATGAAAAACTGTTTTTT. The chain combines TRBV2 with TRBJ1-4; D possibly corresponds to TRBD1 (6 bases). Germline CDR1 reads SNHLY; CDR2 reads FYNNEI. This CDR3 region has 14 residues. Between the trimmed V and J ends, which lost 6 bases and 2 bases, there was a span of 10 bases.

The chain couples TRBV15 to TRBJ2-7; 9 bases align to TRBD2. The trim removed 0 bases at V and 5 bases at J, leaving 8 bases unmatched. CDR1 is LNHNV, CDR2 YYDKDF, per germline (reference sequence). This CDR3 region has 16 residues. CDR3 sequence reads: CATSRDQLAGAHEQYF. CDR3 bases: TGTGCCACCAGCAGAGATCAATTAGCGGGAGCCCACGAGCAGTACTTC.

This chain joins TRBV6-5 and TRBJ1-2; TRBD1 is a possible D gene (6 bases). V lost 6 bases and J 1 base, leaving 12 bases between the germline ends. The CDR3 has 14 residues. The germline V gene encodes CDR1 MNHEY and CDR2 SVGAGI. In DNA form, the CDR3 reads TGTGCCAGCAGCGGACAGCCGTTTAACTATGGCTACACCTTC. Its protein is CASSGQPFNYGYTF.

V is TRBV12-3 or TRBV12-4 and J is TRBJ1-1, with D hard to call. V lost 6 bases to trimming and J lost 0 bases, with 8 bases between them. The CDR3 contains 13 residues. The CDR3 DNA sequence: TGTGCCAGCAGACAGTTGATGAACACTGAAGCTTTCTTT. Its translation: CASRQLMNTEAFF.

The gene calls are TRBV14 and TRBJ1-3; D is possibly TRBD1 (5 bases). The CDR3 has 15 residues. Germline loops: CDR1 SGHDN, CDR2 FVKESK. Trimming removed 4 bases at V and 0 bases at J, with 10 bases between. The CDR3 nucleotides read TGTGCCAGCAGCCCCTCAGGGTCCTCTGGAAACACCATATATTTT. Translation: CASSPSGSSGNTIYF.

V usage is TRBV5-1 and J usage is TRBJ1-6, with D possibly TRBD1 on 6 matching bases. The V end lost 4 bases, the J end lost 0 bases, and 11 bases lay between the germline ends. This CDR3 comprises 16 residues. In germline, CDR1 is SGHRS, CDR2 YFSETQ. The CDR3 region has the DNA TGCGCCAGCAGCATACAGGGAAGCTCCTATAATTCACCCCTCCACTTT. It yields the protein CASSIQGSSYNSPLHF.

This chain connects TRBV3-1 (or the pseudogene TRBV3-2) to TRBJ2-7; 7 bases align to TRBD1. This CDR3 is built from 16 residues. Looked up from germline, CDR1 is LGHDT and CDR2 is YNNKEL (reference sequence). V shed 3 bases and J 0 bases; nucleotides not matched to a gene: 8. CDR3 DNA sequence: TGTGCCAGCAGCCAGAAGACAGGGACCGGCTCCTACGAGCAGTACTTC. Translation: CASSQKTGTGSYEQYF.

The rearrangement uses TRBV30 and TRBJ1-6; the D is unclear. CDR3 length equals 15 residues. Germline loops: CDR1 GTSNPN, CDR2 SVGIG (reference sequence). The ends were cut back, 0 bases at V and 0 bases at J, with 6 bases in the middle. The CDR3 region is CAWSVLSSYNSPLHF. The CDR3 nucleotides read TGTGCCTGGAGTGTACTAAGCTCCTATAATTCACCCCTCCACTTT.

The chain joins TRBV11-2 to TRBJ1-5, with TRBD1 matching over 9 bases. Germline V gene lookup returns CDR1 SGHAT and CDR2 FQNNGV. V was pared by 5 bases and J by 1 base, with 9 bases of the junction left unmatched. This CDR3 is 17 amino acids long. In DNA, the CDR3 is TGTGCCAGCAGCCCGGGACAGGGTGTCATGAGCAATCAGCCCCAGCATTTT. Its protein product is CASSPGQGVMSNQPQHF.

This rearrangement joins TRBV19 to TRBJ2-1; 7 positions agree with TRBD2. The CDR3 is made up of 15 amino acids. Germline CDR1 is LNHDA and CDR2 is SQIVND (reference sequence). The V gene end was trimmed by 11 bases and the J gene end by 7 bases; junction bases not matched to a gene: 17. CDR3 nucleotide sequence: TGTGCCTCAACAGACCCTAGCGGAGCAAGGAATGAGCAGTTCTTC. Translated: CASTDPSGARNEQFF.

The CDR3 protein is CASTQTTNYGYTF. The CDR3 DNA reads TGTGCCAGCACTCAGACAACTAACTATGGCTACACCTTC. The J gene is TRBJ1-2, the V gene TRBV28; D not resolved. This CDR3 has 13 amino acids. V shed 7 bases and J shed 0 bases, with 9 bases lying between them. The germline gives CDR1 MDHEN, CDR2 SYDVKM.

The chain uses TRBV7-2 and TRBJ2-1; D is unclear. With 4 bases removed from V and 5 bases from J, the gap between germline ends came to 15 bases. Looked up from germline, CDR1 is SGHTA and CDR2 is FQGNSA. This CDR3 has 15 residues. CDR3 nucleotides: TGTGCCAGCAGCTCCCTCGCTACAGCCAACAATGAGCAGTTCTTC. As protein: CASSSLATANNEQFF.

This clone has more than one count but fewer than ten. J is TRBJ2-1 and V is TRBV30, with D possibly matching TRBD1 (5 bases). Germline V gene lookup returns CDR1 GTSNPN and CDR2 SVGIG (reference sequence). Trimming removed 4 bases from V and 0 bases from J, with 10 bases in between. This CDR3 spans 14 amino acids. CDR3 DNA sequence: TGTGCCTGGACATGGGGCGGCTCCTACAATGAGCAGTTCTTC. It encodes CAWTWGGSYNEQFF.

The rearrangement joins TRBV14 to TRBJ2-7, with unresolved D. The germline CDR1 and CDR2 sequences are SGHDN and FVKESK. Trimming took off 3 bases at V and 0 bases at J, with 3 bases between the two ends. The CDR3 contains 12 residues. Written as DNA, the CDR3 is TGTGCCAGCAGCCAGAGCTCCTACGAGCAGTACGTC. It codes for CASSQSSYEQYV.

The rearrangement joins TRBV5-6 to TRBJ2-7; TRBD1 is a possible D gene (6 bases). Deletions cut 5 bases from V and 0 bases from J, with 9 bases between. Germline CDR1 SGHDT, CDR2 YYEEEE. CDR3 length: 13 amino acids. DNA for the CDR3: TGTGCCAGCAGGGACAGTAGCTCCTACGAGCAGTACGTC. Translating gives CASRDSSSYEQYV.

This rearrangement joins TRBV19 to TRBJ1-5; D ambiguous. V lost 0 bases and J 4 bases, leaving 10 bases between the germline ends. The CDR3 runs to 15 residues. The germline CDR1 and CDR2 sequences are LNHDA and SQIVND (reference sequence). The CDR3 region has the DNA TGTGCCAGTAGTATAGATGGCATCGGGAATCAGCCCCAGCATTTT. Translating it yields CASSIDGIGNQPQHF.

The chain is built from TRBV19 and TRBJ2-3, with D possibly being TRBD1 (6 bases). V was trimmed by 0 bases and J by 2 bases, leaving 9 bases between them. The length of the CDR3 is 15 residues. In germline, CDR1 is LNHDA, CDR2 SQIVND (reference sequence). This CDR3 is CASSIETGPTDTQYF. For the CDR3, the DNA is TGTGCCAGTAGTATAGAGACAGGACCCACAGATACGCAGTATTTT.

The chain links TRBV9 to TRBJ2-2; 7 bases map to TRBD2. The germline gives CDR1 SGDLS, CDR2 YYNGEE. This CDR3 contains 14 residues. V lost 4 bases, J lost 5 bases, and 5 bases stayed unmatched. CDR3 DNA sequence: TGTGCCAGCAGCCCCTGGGAGGGGACCGGGGAGCTGTTTTTT. This codes for CASSPWEGTGELFF.